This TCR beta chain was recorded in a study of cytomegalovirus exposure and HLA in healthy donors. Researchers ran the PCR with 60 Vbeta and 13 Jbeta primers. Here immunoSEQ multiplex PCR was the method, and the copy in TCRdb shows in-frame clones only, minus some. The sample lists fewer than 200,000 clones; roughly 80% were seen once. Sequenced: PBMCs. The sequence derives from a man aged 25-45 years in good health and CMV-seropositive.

The CDR3 DNA reads TGTGCCAGCAGGACTAGCGGGGCGTACGAGCAGTACTTC. Translated: CASRTSGAYEQYF. The chain uses TRBV2 and TRBJ2-7, with TRBD2 matching over 11 bases. This CDR3 spans 13 amino acids. V lost 6 bases and J lost 4; bases outside the gene matches: 2. Germline CDR1 SNHLY, CDR2 FYNNEI.